These 29 T cell receptor beta chains originate from one sample sequenced in a study of T-cell reconstitution after alpha-beta-depleted transplantation in children. Unique molecular identifiers were incorporated during preparation of the TCRbeta library. MiXCR was run by TCRdb on the PCR reads, yielding one entry per CDR3 protein. The sample records about 400,000 distinct CDR3 sequences, 15% to 20% being singletons. Source: PBMCs, mostly from graft donor cells, taken 360 days after TCRalphabeta/CD19-depleted stem cell transplant. All receptors derive from a boy younger than two who had a stem cell transplant for Wiskott-Aldrich syndrome, so the T cells may come from the graft donor.

Note on this clonotype: Mismatch with germline at one junction end may stem from a read error. The chain couples TRBV5-1 to TRBJ2-1; 11 nucleotides agree with TRBD1. This CDR3 contains 15 residues. Germline V gene sequence: CDR1 SGHRS, CDR2 YFSETQ. The CDR3 sequence is CASSQDRGPYHEQFF. Here the CDR3 DNA reads TGCGCCAGCAGCCAGGACAGGGGGCCCTACCATGAGCAGTTCTTC.

J is TRBJ1-5 and V is TRBV7-2, with D possibly TRBD1 on 6 matching bases. The CDR3 spans 13 residues. From germline, CDR1 is SGHTA and CDR2 FQGNSA. Trimming stripped 3 bases from V and 6 bases from J, with 9 bases between. As DNA, the CDR3 is TGTGCCAGCAGCTTCCGCAGGGGTCAGCCCCAGCATTTT. This translates into CASSFRRGQPQHF.

The rearrangement links TRBV5-1 to TRBJ2-5, with D perhaps matching TRBD2 (5 bases). This CDR3 has 14 amino acids. V lost 1 base to trimming and J lost 7 bases, with 14 bases between them. The germline gives CDR1 SGHRS, CDR2 YFSETQ. This CDR3 is CASSLMRRPATQYF. The CDR3 bases are TGCGCCAGCAGCTTGATGAGGAGGCCGGCGACCCAGTACTTC.

This clonotype was detected only a few times. The CDR3 spells CSILLQYNEQFF. CDR3 DNA: TGCAGCATACTACTCCAGTACAATGAGCAGTTCTTC. The V and J genes are TRBV29-1 and TRBJ2-1; D is uncertain. The V end lost 8 bases, the J end lost 4 bases, and 12 bases lay between the germline ends. This CDR3 has 12 residues. Germline V CDR1 and CDR2: SQVTM, ANQGSEA.

This clonotype was seen a handful of times. The rearrangement uses TRBV5-5 and TRBJ2-1; no clear D gene. The CDR3 covers 13 residues. V dropped 5 bases and J dropped 7 bases, with 13 bases sitting between them. CDR1 is SGHKS, CDR2 YYEKEE, per germline (reference sequence). The CDR3 protein is CASRSPIPNEQFF. As DNA, the CDR3 is TGTGCCAGCAGGTCACCAATCCCGAATGAGCAGTTCTTC.

A few counts support this clonotype. This chain uses TRBV6-1 with TRBJ2-1; 12 nucleotides match TRBD1. The V gene's germline CDR1 is MNHNS and CDR2 SASEGT. Losses at the gene ends were 0 bases for V and 9 bases for J; bases not matched to a gene: 6. The CDR3 is made up of 16 amino acids. CDR3 DNA: TGTGCCAGCAGTGAAGCCGGGACAGGGGGCTTGTTTGAGCAGTTCTTC. Amino acids: CASSEAGTGGLFEQFF.

This clonotype was observed many times. The V gene is TRBV6-5, the J gene TRBJ1-1; D not certain. The CDR3 has 16 residues. Per the germline V gene, CDR1 is MNHEY and CDR2 is SVGAGI. V lost 0 bases and J 0 bases, leaving 11 bases between the germline ends. The DNA for the CDR3 is TGTGCCAGCAGTTACTCGATTTCCCTAATGAACACTGAAGCTTTCTTT. Amino acids: CASSYSISLMNTEAFF.

J is TRBJ2-7 and V is TRBV20-1; a possible D gene is TRBD1 (5 bases). There are 16 residues in the CDR3. The V gene's germline CDR1 is DFQATT and CDR2 SNEGSKA (reference sequence). Between the trimmed V and J ends, which lost 0 bases and 3 bases, there was a span of 18 bases. The CDR3 region is CSARDLNRQTDYEQYF. The CDR3 DNA sequence: TGCAGTGCTAGAGACCTAAATCGACAGACCGACTACGAGCAGTACTTC.

The CDR3 region has the DNA TGTGCCACCAGTGATCCTGACAGGGAGATCGACTACGAGCAGTACTTC. Protein product: CATSDPDREIDYEQYF. The chain recombines TRBV24-1 with TRBJ2-7, with TRBD1 matching over 7 bases. The CDR3 is made up of 16 amino acids. Germline V CDR1 and CDR2: KGHDR, SFDVKD. V lost 3 bases and J lost 3; bases outside the gene matches: 10.

The V and J genes are TRBV7-9 and TRBJ2-3; D is uncertain. The CDR3 is 16 amino acids. Germline loops: CDR1 SEHNR, CDR2 FQNEAQ (reference sequence). Between the trimmed V and J ends, which lost 2 bases and 2 bases, there was a span of 14 bases. The CDR3 loop reads CASSLRNSFHTDTQYF. The CDR3 bases are TGTGCCAGCAGCTTAAGAAACTCCTTCCACACAGATACGCAGTATTTT.

This chain links TRBV5-1 with TRBJ2-6, with 9 bases matching TRBD2. The CDR3 has 19 amino acids. Trimming at V came to 2 bases and at J to 1 base, leaving 10 bases not matched to a gene. From germline, CDR1 is SGHRS and CDR2 YFSETQ. This CDR3 is CASSLVPAGGPSGANVLTF. CDR3 DNA sequence: TGCGCCAGCAGCTTAGTCCCTGCGGGAGGGCCTTCTGGGGCCAACGTCCTGACTTTC. Full variable domain (remainder filled in from reference TRBV5-1 and TRBJ2-6): KAGVTQTPRYLIKTRGQQVTLSCSPISGHRSVSWYQQTPGQGLQFLFEYFSETQRNKGNFPGRFSGRQFSNSRSEMNVSTLELGDSALYLCASSLVPAGGPSGANVLTFGAGSRLTVL.

This sequence joins TRBV5-1 and TRBJ1-1; 9 bases map to TRBD1. CDR1 is SGHRS and CDR2 is YFSETQ in the germline V gene. CDR3 length equals 17 residues. J lost 1 base, V lost 4 bases, and 11 bases had no gene match. The CDR3 region is CASSPRGTGLQNTEAFF. In DNA form, the CDR3 reads TGCGCCAGCAGCCCTCGCGGGACAGGGTTGCAGAACACTGAAGCTTTCTTT.

The rearrangement joins TRBV12-3 or TRBV12-4 to TRBJ1-1; 9 nucleotides align to TRBD1. The trim removed 7 bases at V and 5 bases at J, leaving 8 bases unmatched. This CDR3 has 14 residues. As DNA, the CDR3 is TGTGCCAGCACCCCAGGTGACAGGGGGACTGAAGCTTTCTTT. It yields the protein CASTPGDRGTEAFF.

This clonotype has more than one count but fewer than ten. The chain links TRBV6-5 to TRBJ2-3; TRBD1 or TRBD2 may be the D gene (5 bases each). This CDR3 contains 15 residues. Germline V gene lookup returns CDR1 MNHEY and CDR2 SVGAGI. V was cut by 0 bases and J by 6 bases, with 13 bases left in between. The CDR3 sequence: CASSYSSVGEDTQYF. The CDR3 DNA follows: TGTGCCAGCAGTTACTCGAGCGTGGGGGAGGATACGCAGTATTTT.

This clonotype was recorded many times. The CDR3 region has the DNA TGCAGTGCTAGCTCCGGACAGGGACACTATGGCTACACCTTC. This sequence encodes CSASSGQGHYGYTF. The V gene is TRBV20-1, the J gene TRBJ1-2, with TRBD1 identical over 8 bases. CDR3 length: 14 amino acids. V lost 3 bases and J lost 3; bases outside the gene matches: 6. Germline V gene data show CDR1 as DFQATT and CDR2 as SNEGSKA (reference sequence).

This clonotype was counted ten times or more. J is TRBJ2-1 and V is TRBV7-2; TRBD2 might be the D (5 bases). V was shortened by 1 base and J by 0 bases, with 10 bases between the two germline ends. The CDR3 has 16 residues. Germline CDR1 SGHTA, CDR2 FQGNSA. This CDR3 reads CASSLVTGYSYNEQFF. The CDR3 region has the DNA TGTGCCAGCAGCTTAGTGACGGGATACTCCTACAATGAGCAGTTCTTC.

This clonotype was picked up a small number of times. This chain joins TRBV24-1 and TRBJ2-1; D possibly uses TRBD1 or TRBD2 (5 bases each). Germline V gene sequence: CDR1 KGHDR, CDR2 SFDVKD. This CDR3 has 14 amino acids. V was shortened by 4 bases and J by 6 bases, with 12 bases between the two germline ends. DNA for the CDR3: TGTGCCACCAGTGACCCCGTCGGGGCCAATGAGCAGTTCTTC. Amino acid sequence: CATSDPVGANEQFF.

The rearrangement links TRBV5-1 to TRBJ1-1; no clear D gene. CDR3 length: 13 residues. Between the trimmed V and J ends, which lost 7 bases and 4 bases, there was a span of 14 bases. CDR1 SGHRS and CDR2 YFSETQ come from the germline V gene. The CDR3: CASGSHHLTEAFF. Here the CDR3 DNA reads TGCGCCAGCGGTTCACACCATCTCACTGAAGCTTTCTTT.

This clonotype was observed a few times. The chain recombines TRBV13 with TRBJ2-1; the D is unclear. The V and J ends lost 0 bases and 0 bases respectively, with 9 bases between them. The CDR3 length is 16 residues. From germline, CDR1 is PRHDT and CDR2 FYEKMQ (reference sequence). CDR3 coding DNA: TGTGCCAGCAGCTTAGGAATTCCACACTCCTACAATGAGCAGTTCTTC. Its translation: CASSLGIPHSYNEQFF. Using reference TRBV13 and TRBJ2-1 for the parts outside the CDR3, the full variable domain is AAGVIQSPRHLIKEKRETATLKCYPIPRHDTVYWYQQGPGQDPQFLISFYEKMQSDKGSIPDRFSAQQFSDYHSELNMSSLELGDSALYFCASSLGIPHSYNEQFFGPGTRLTVL.

CDR3 amino acids: CASSLVYKGAYEQYF. CDR3 DNA: TGTGCCAGCAGCTTAGTCTATAAGGGGGCCTACGAGCAGTACTTC. The chain links TRBV7-9 to TRBJ2-7; D perhaps matches TRBD1 (6 bases). The ends were cut back, 1 base at V and 2 bases at J, with 12 bases in the middle. Per germline, CDR1 SEHNR and CDR2 FQNEAQ (reference sequence). The CDR3 extends over 15 amino acids.

The chain recombines TRBV5-1 with TRBJ1-2; no firm D call. V was clipped by 3 bases and J by 5 bases, with 11 bases between them. Looked up from germline, CDR1 is SGHRS and CDR2 is YFSETQ. This CDR3 has 13 residues. The CDR3 sequence: CASSSKDKYGYTF. CDR3 nucleotides: TGCGCCAGCAGCTCAAAGGATAAGTATGGCTACACCTTC.

The V and J genes are TRBV5-1 and TRBJ2-7; 12 nucleotides agree with TRBD2. CDR1 is SGHRS, CDR2 YFSETQ, per germline. CDR3 length: 17 amino acids. The trim removed 5 bases at V and 0 bases at J, leaving 9 bases unmatched. CDR3 amino acids: CASRPRLAGEASYEQYF. CDR3 DNA sequence: TGCGCCAGCAGGCCGAGACTAGCGGGAGAGGCCTCCTACGAGCAGTACTTC.

This clonotype showed up just a few times. This chain links TRBV5-6 with TRBJ1-1, with TRBD1 matching 7 bases. Germline CDR1 SGHDT, CDR2 YYEEEE. This CDR3 spans 14 amino acids. Trimming took 4 bases from V and 5 from J; bases not matched to a gene: 8. The CDR3 loop reads CASSRRQGRTEAFF. The CDR3 DNA sequence: TGTGCCAGCAGCAGAAGACAGGGTCGGACTGAAGCTTTCTTT. The full variable domain, rest sourced from reference TRBV5-6 and TRBJ1-1, is DAGVTQSPTHLIKTRGQQVTLRCSPKSGHDTVSWYQQALGQGPQFIFQYYEEEERQRGNFPDRFSGHQFPNYSSELNVNALLLGDSALYLCASSRRQGRTEAFFGQGTRLTVV.

This rearrangement joins TRBV9 to TRBJ2-1, with a possible D match to TRBD1 (6 bases). The CDR3 runs 14 residues. The germline CDR1 and CDR2 sequences are SGDLS and YYNGEE. V was shortened by 5 bases and J by 5 bases, with 14 bases between the two germline ends. CDR3 amino acids: CASRKGDGHNEQFF. The CDR3 region has the DNA TGTGCCAGCAGGAAGGGGGACGGCCACAATGAGCAGTTCTTC.

This chain connects TRBV29-1 to TRBJ2-3, with D unresolved. Germline V lookup: CDR1 SQVTM, CDR2 ANQGSEA. Trimming left V 5 bases short and J 2 bases short, with 11 bases between. This CDR3 has 13 residues. The CDR3 sequence is CSVKDPTTDTQYF. CDR3 DNA sequence: TGCAGCGTTAAGGACCCGACCACAGATACGCAGTATTTT.

The V and J genes are TRBV6-1 and TRBJ1-4, with 10 positions matching TRBD1. V lost 4 bases, J lost 8 bases, and 7 bases stayed unmatched. The CDR3 is 15 residues long. Germline lookup yields CDR1 MNHNS and CDR2 SASEGT. The CDR3 DNA reads TGTGCCAGCAGTGGCACCGGGACAGGGGAAGAAAAACTGTTTTTT. Residues: CASSGTGTGEEKLFF.

The genes are TRBV29-1 and TRBJ2-3; D is perhaps TRBD1 or TRBD2 (5 bases each). The CDR3 is 15 amino acids. Germline V gene data show CDR1 as SQVTM and CDR2 as ANQGSEA. V was cut by 4 bases and J by 0 bases, with 14 bases left in between. The CDR3 DNA reads as TGCAGCGTTGTGGGGGACCAGACTAGCACAGATACGCAGTATTTT. Protein product: CSVVGDQTSTDTQYF.

This clonotype appeared a few times. This chain links TRBV20-1 with TRBJ2-5, with 9 bases matching TRBD2. CDR1 is DFQATT, CDR2 SNEGSKA, per germline (reference sequence). The CDR3 is 16 residues long. Losses at the gene ends were 5 bases for V and 1 base for J; bases not matched to a gene: 11. CDR3 protein: CSAASGLAVSQETQYF. As DNA, the CDR3 is TGCAGTGCTGCATCGGGACTAGCAGTCTCCCAAGAGACCCAGTACTTC.

The chain couples TRBV28 to TRBJ1-4, with D uncertain. Trimming removed 6 bases from V and 3 bases from J, with 11 bases in between. The CDR3 sequence is 14 residues long. The germline V gene encodes CDR1 MDHEN and CDR2 SYDVKM. For the CDR3, the DNA is TGTGCCAGCAGCTGGGGTGGTGCTAATGAAAAACTGTTTTTT. Translated, it gives CASSWGGANEKLFF.